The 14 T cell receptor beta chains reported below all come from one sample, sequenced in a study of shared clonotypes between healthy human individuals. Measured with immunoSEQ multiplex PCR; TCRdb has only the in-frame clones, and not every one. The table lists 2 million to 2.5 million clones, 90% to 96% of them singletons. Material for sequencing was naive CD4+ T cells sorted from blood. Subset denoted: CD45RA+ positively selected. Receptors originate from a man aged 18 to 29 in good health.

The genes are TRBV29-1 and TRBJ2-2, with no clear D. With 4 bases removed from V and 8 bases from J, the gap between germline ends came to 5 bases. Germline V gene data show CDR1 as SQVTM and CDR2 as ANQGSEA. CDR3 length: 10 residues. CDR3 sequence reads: CSVGDGELFF. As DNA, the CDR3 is TGCAGCGTTGGGGATGGGGAGCTGTTTTTT.

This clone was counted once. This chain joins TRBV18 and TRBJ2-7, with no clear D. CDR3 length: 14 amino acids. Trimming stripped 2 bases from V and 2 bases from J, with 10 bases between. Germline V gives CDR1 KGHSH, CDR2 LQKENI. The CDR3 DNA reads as TGTGCCAGCTCACCAGAAGTTGGGGCCTACGAGCAGTACTTC. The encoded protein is CASSPEVGAYEQYF.

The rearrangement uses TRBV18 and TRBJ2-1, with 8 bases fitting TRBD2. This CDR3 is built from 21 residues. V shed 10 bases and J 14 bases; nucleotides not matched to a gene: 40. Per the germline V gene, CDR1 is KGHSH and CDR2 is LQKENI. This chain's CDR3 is CATFEGLHHLGVREGLVWEFF. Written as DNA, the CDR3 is TGTGCCACTTTCGAAGGGCTTCACCATCTGGGTGTACGGGAGGGCCTGGTGTGGGAGTTCTTC.

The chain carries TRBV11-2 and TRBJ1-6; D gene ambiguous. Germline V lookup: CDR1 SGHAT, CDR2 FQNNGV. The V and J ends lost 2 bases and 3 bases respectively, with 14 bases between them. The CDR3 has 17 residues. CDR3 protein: CASSLISGRLYNSPLHF. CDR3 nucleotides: TGTGCCAGCAGCTTAATTTCAGGCAGACTCTATAATTCACCCCTCCACTTT.

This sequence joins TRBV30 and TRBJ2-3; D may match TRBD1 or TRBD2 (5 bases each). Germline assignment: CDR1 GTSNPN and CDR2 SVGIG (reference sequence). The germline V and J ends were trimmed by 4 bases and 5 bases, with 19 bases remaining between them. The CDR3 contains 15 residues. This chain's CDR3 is CAWKAGDGHKDTQYF. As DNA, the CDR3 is TGTGCCTGGAAGGCCGGGGACGGGCATAAAGATACGCAGTATTTT.

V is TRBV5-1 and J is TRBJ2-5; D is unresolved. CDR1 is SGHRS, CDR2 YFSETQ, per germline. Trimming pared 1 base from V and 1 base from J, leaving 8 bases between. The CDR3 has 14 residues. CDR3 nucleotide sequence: TGCGCCAGCAGCTTGACGGCAGGCCAAGAGACCCAGTACTTC. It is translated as CASSLTAGQETQYF. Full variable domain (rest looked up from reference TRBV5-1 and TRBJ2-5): KAGVTQTPRYLIKTRGQQVTLSCSPISGHRSVSWYQQTPGQGLQFLFEYFSETQRNKGNFPGRFSGRQFSNSRSEMNVSTLELGDSALYLCASSLTAGQETQYFGPGTRLLVL.

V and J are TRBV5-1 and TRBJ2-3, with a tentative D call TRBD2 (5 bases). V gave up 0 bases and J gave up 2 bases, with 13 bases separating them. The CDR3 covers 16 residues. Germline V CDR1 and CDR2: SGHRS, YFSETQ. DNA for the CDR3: TGCGCCAGCAGCTTGGCCCGGGGTCCGAACACAGATACGCAGTATTTT. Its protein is CASSLARGPNTDTQYF.

The CDR3 nucleotides read TGTGCCAGCAGCTTAGAGTCGGGGGGCAATCAGCCCCAGCATTTT. Translation gives CASSLESGGNQPQHF. V is TRBV7-2 and J is TRBJ1-5, with D possibly matching TRBD1 (5 bases). This CDR3 contains 15 residues. Trimming removed 1 base at V and 2 bases at J, with 9 bases between. Germline V gene data show CDR1 as SGHTA and CDR2 as FQGNSA.

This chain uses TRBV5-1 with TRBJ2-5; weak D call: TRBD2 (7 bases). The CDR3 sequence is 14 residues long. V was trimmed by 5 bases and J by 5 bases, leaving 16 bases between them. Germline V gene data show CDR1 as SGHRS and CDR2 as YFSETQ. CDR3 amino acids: CASRGGGPGETQYF. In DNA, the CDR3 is TGCGCCAGCAGGGGAGGGGGACCGGGGGAGACCCAGTACTTC.

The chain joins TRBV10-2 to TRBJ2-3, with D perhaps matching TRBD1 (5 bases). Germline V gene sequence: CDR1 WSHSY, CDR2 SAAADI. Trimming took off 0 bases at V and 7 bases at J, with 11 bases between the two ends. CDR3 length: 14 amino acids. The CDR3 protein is CASSESPGLNTQYF. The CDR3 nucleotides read TGCGCCAGCAGTGAGTCGCCAGGGTTGAATACGCAGTATTTT.

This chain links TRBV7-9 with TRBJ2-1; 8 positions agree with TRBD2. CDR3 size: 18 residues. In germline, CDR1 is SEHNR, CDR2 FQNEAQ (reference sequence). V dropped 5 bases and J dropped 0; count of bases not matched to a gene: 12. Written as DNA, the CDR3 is TGTGCCAGCAGCCCCCGGGGGGGCGCGACCAGCTCCTACAATGAGCAGTTCTTC. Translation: CASSPRGGATSSYNEQFF.

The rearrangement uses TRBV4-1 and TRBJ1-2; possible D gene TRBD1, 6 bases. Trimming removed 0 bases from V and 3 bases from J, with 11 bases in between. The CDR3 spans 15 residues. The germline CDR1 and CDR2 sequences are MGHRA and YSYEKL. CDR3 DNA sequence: TGCGCCAGCAGCCAAGAGCCGGGGGCGTACTATGGCTACACCTTC. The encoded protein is CASSQEPGAYYGYTF.

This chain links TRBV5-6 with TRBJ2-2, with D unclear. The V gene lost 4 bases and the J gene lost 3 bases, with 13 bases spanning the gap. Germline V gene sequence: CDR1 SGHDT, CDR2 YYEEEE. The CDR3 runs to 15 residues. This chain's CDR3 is CASSLARKYTGELFF. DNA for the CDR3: TGTGCCAGCAGCCTCGCACGAAAATACACCGGGGAGCTGTTTTTT.

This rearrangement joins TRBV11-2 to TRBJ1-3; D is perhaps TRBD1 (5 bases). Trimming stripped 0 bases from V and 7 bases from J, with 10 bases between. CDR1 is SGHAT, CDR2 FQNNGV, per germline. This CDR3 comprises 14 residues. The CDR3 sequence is CASSLEGLPNTIYF. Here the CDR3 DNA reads TGTGCCAGCAGCTTAGAGGGACTGCCCAACACCATATATTTT.